This T cell receptor beta chain was found in a study of T cells in Graves' hyperthyroidism and ophthalmopathy (dated by TCRdb to the late 2010s). Background for the entire study: Peripheral blood was collected at initial diagnosis, before any treatment. To identify TCR V-J signatures that set the groups apart, the researchers used a discovery cohort of 100 or so patients, made up of around 40 with Graves' ophthalmopathy and some 56 with stable Graves' hyperthyroidism. Whether ophthalmopathy could be predicted prospectively was tested in an independent validation cohort made up of under 20 hyperthyroidism patients plus 17 patients who later progressed to ophthalmopathy. The roughly 100 discovery patients were randomly divided into training and test sets at a 7:3 ratio. In several Graves' hyperthyroidism patients, the study also compared T-cell repertoires from thyroid tissue with T-cell repertoires from blood. Following sampling, methimazole starting at 30 mg daily was given to hyperthyroidism patients, and high-dose intravenous methylprednisolone was given to ophthalmopathy patients. According to the paper, TCR Vbeta CDR3 sequencing was carried out on approximately 140 peripheral blood samples, which came from 40 to 45 ophthalmopathy, approximately 72 hyperthyroidism and approximately 17 progressor patients.

A few counts support this clonotype. The clone's antigen remains unknown. Base qualities are not recorded, but no much larger clone differs from it by a single base. The TCR beta CDR3 regions were amplified from the RNA transcripts. The first round of RT-PCR for the TCR CDR3 was performed with the HTBI primer set and the Qiagen OneStep RT-PCR kit. Libraries were constructed in a second round of multiplex PCR, after which size selection and purification were performed. Paired-end sequencing of the libraries was performed with 100 bp reads on an Illumina HiSeq2000. The published analysis was carried out like this. SOAPnuke was used to process the raw data, throwing out any read that contained adapters or uncalled bases, had a mean Phred below 15, or lacked an exact constant-primer or identifier match. High-quality paired reads were merged with COPE v1.2.5, and unique nucleotide sequences were defined as clonotypes. Clonotypes were aligned to IMGT TRBV, TRBD and TRBJ reference segments using MiTCR v1.1. Only V-J combinations with frequency above 0.0001, covering 99.2% of repertoires, were analysed. The TCS score was defined as the ratio of F50 (clonal expansion) to E x V (chaos), calculated using BLOSUM62-based TCRdist between CDR3 peptides within each V-J. Welch's t-statistics and random forest reduced roughly 540 V-J features to roughly 13, which were used in a naive Bayes classifier (R e1071). The public reads were reprocessed in TCRdb via fastp at Q25 and MiXCR, keeping in-frame beta chains. Each CDR3 protein appears once, grouped with its most common genes and DNA. These V and J calls originate from TCRdb's pipeline instead of the authors' own analysis. This sample is represented by 310,000 or so distinct CDR3 sequences; more than 15% of them were singletons. Roughly 53% of the sample rests with the top ten.

Broad study findings and their caveats: No statistical method was used to fix the sample size in advance, and group allocation was not hidden from the investigators. During validation, the model predicted progression to ophthalmopathy a median of about 6.5 months ahead of onset, with approximately 70% sensitivity and about 72% specificity. Most expanded thyroid clonotypes (frequency above 0.001) were also detected in blood, suggesting blood repertoires may reflect thyroid immune responses. Ophthalmopathy was separated from stable hyperthyroidism by a 13 V-J signature model, with 85% to 90% sensitivity and 81% to 82% specificity obtained in cross-validation and 80%/75% obtained in testing.

Moderately to severely active disease, a Clinical Activity Score of at least 3, a NOSPECS grade of at least 4, and a duration under 3 months were present in ophthalmopathy patients. Patients with uncontrolled infections, other autoimmune diseases, pregnancy or lactation were excluded. Clinical symptoms, serum thyroxine and TRAb, thyroid ultrasound, and orbital computed tomography formed the basis for the diagnoses. PBMCs were isolated from roughly 10 ml of fresh peripheral blood by Ficoll-Paque density gradient centrifugation. Trizol reagent was used to extract total RNA, and RNA quality was then checked on an Agilent 2100 Bioanalyzer. This clonotype was sampled from a woman aged 55 to 70 with Graves' ophthalmopathy. The specimen was blood.

The DNA sequence reads TGTGCCACCAGTGACTCGGGCAGGGCCCGGAATCAGCCCCAGCATTTT. It translates to CATSDSGRARNQPQHF. In this chain, TRBV24-1 is recombined with TRBJ1-5; the best D guess is TRBD1, with 5 bases matching. Via the germline V gene, CDR1 is KGHDR and CDR2 SFDVKD. The CDR3 measures 16 amino acids from cysteine to phenylalanine. Of all the DNA, just the CDR3 is kept, 48 bases in frame from base 1. V and J are truncated by 4 bases and 4 bases respectively, leaving an intervening sequence of 16 bases.